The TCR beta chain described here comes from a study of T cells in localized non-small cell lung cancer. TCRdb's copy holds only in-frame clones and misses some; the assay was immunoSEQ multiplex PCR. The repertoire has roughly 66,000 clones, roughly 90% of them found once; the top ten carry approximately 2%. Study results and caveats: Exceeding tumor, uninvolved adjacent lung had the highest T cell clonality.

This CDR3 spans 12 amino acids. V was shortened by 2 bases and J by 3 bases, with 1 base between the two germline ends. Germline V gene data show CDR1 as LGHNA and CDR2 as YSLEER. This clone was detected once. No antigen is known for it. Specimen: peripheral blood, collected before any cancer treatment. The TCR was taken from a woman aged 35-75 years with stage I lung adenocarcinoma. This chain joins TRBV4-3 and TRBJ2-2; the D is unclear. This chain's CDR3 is CASSQHTGELFF. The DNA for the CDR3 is TGCGCCAGCAGCCAACACACCGGGGAGCTGTTTTTT.